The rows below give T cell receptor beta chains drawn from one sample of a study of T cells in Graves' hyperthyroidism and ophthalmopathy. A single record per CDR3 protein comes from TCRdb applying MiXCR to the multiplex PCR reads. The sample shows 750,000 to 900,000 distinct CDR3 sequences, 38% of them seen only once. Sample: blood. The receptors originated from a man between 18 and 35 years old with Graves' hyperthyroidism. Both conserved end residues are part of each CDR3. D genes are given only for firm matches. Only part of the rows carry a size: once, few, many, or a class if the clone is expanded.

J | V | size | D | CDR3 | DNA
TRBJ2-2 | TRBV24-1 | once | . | CASSRRDTPNTGELFF | TGTGCCAGCAGTCGTCGGGACACCCCGAACACCGGGGAGCTGTTTTTT
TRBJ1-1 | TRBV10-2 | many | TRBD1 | CASSVRAGGTEAFF | TGCGCCAGCAGTGTCCGCGCAGGGGGCACTGAAGCTTTCTTT
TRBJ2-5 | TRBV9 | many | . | CASSVATWETQYF | TGTGCCAGCAGCGTAGCCACGTGGGAGACCCAGTACTTC
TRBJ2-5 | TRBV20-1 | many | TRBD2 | CSAGLTSGETQYF | TGCAGTGCTGGGCTTACTAGCGGGGAGACCCAGTACTTC
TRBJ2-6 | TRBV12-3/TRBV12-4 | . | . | CASSLNGGGANVLTF | TGTGCCAGCAGTTTAAACGGCGGTGGGGCCAACGTCCTGACTTTC
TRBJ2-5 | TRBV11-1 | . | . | CASLDGGQETQYF | TGTGCCAGCCTCGATGGGGGCCAAGAGACCCAGTACTTC
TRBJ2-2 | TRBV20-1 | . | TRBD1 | CSASVGTGRPGELFF | TGCAGTGCTAGCGTCGGGACAGGGAGACCCGGGGAGCTGTTTTTT
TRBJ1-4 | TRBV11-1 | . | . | CASSLRGGDEKLFF | TGTGCCAGCAGCTTAAGGGGTGGGGATGAAAAACTGTTTTTT
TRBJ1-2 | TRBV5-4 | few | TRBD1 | CASTWGTGGNYGYTF | TGTGCCAGCACCTGGGGGACAGGGGGCAACTATGGCTACACCTTC
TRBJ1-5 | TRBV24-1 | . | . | CATSDDGETQHF | TGTGCCACCAGTGACGATGGGGAGACCCAGCATTTT
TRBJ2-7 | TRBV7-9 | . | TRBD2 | CASSPKGSGIYEQYF | TGTGCCAGCAGCCCGAAGGGGAGCGGGATCTACGAGCAGTACTTC
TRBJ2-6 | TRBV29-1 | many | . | CSVNGGGANVLTF | TGCAGCGTAAACGGGGGAGGGGCCAACGTCCTGACTTTC
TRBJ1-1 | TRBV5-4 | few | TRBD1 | CASSLAGTGEGTEAFF | TGTGCCAGCAGCTTGGCCGGGACAGGGGAAGGCACTGAAGCTTTCTTT
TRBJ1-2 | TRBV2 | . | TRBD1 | CASSGGQGADGYTF | TGTGCCAGCAGTGGGGGACAGGGGGCCGATGGCTACACCTTC
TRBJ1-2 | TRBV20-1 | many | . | CSARDPYGYTF | TGCAGTGCTAGAGATCCCTATGGCTACACCTTC
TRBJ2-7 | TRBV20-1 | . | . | CSAKDTSYEQYF | TGCAGTGCTAAGGACACGTCCTACGAGCAGTACTTC
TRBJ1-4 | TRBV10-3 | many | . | CAISESADSYEKLFF | TGTGCCATCAGTGAGTCGGCAGACAGCTATGAAAAACTGTTTTTT
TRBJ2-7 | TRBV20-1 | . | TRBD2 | CSALTSGRFYEQYF | TGCAGTGCGCTTACTAGCGGGAGGTTCTACGAGCAGTACTTC
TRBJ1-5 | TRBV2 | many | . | CASSVGMGSNQPQHF | TGTGCCAGCAGTGTGGGCATGGGGAGCAATCAGCCCCAGCATTTT
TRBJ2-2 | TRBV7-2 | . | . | CASSFSRATGELFF | TGTGCCAGCAGTTTTAGCAGGGCCACCGGGGAGCTGTTTTTT
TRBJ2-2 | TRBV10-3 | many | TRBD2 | CAIGTTLTGELFF | TGTGCCATAGGGACTACCTTAACCGGGGAGCTGTTTTTT
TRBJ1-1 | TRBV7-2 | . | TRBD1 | CASSLANRGVEAFF | TGTGCCAGCAGCTTAGCGAACAGGGGGGTTGAAGCTTTCTTT
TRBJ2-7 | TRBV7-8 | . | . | CASSLTYRDFSAYEQYF | TGTGCCAGCAGTCTCACCTACAGGGATTTTTCGGCCTACGAGCAGTACTTC
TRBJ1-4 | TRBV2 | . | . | CASSQDGGARGEKLFF | TGTGCCAGCAGCCAAGATGGCGGGGCACGAGGCGAAAAACTGTTTTTT
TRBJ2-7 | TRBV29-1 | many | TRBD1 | CSVEGGNSYEQYF | TGCAGCGTCGAAGGGGGCAACTCCTACGAGCAGTACTTC
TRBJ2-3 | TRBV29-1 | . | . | CSVDGERETDTQYF | TGCAGCGTTGACGGGGAGAGGGAAACAGATACGCAGTATTTT
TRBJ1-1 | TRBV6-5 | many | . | CASSYGMNTEAFF | TGTGCCAGCAGTTACGGGATGAACACTGAAGCTTTCTTT
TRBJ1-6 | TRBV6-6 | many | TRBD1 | CASSWTTGNSPLHF | TGTGCCAGCAGCTGGACGACAGGGAATTCACCCCTCCACTTT
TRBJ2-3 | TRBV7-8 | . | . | CASSPVLVGRSDTQYF | TGTGCCAGCAGCCCAGTTCTGGTTGGACGCTCAGATACGCAGTATTTT